These 18 T cell receptor beta chains share one sample of origin, sequenced in a study of Tregs in tolerant kidney transplant recipients (dated by TCRdb to about 2019). Reading the label with the study, this specimen's time point is: blood sample drawn before combined kidney and bone marrow transplant. Library method: the immunoSEQ multiplex PCR assay. Held by TCRdb, this immuneACCESS table contains in-frame sequences only and omits some clones. Under half of the omission traces to an unresolved V gene where checked; the cause of the rest is unknown. The sample table records fewer than 80,000 clones; more than 95% of these occur just once. The ten largest make up roughly 0.6% of the sample. Sequences were derived from CD4+ T cells from blood, sampled before the transplant. The receptors stem from a human donor who received a combined kidney and bone marrow transplant.

The chain employs TRBV9 and TRBJ2-1; 7 nucleotides agree with TRBD2. The CDR3 consists of 15 residues. Germline values: CDR1 SGDLS, CDR2 YYNGEE. Unmatched junction bases numbered 6, after V lost 3 bases and J lost 3 bases. The CDR3 spells CASSEGLPNYNEQFF. CDR3 DNA sequence: TGTGCCAGCAGCGAGGGACTACCGAACTACAATGAGCAGTTCTTC.

This rearrangement joins TRBV9 to TRBJ1-5; D is perhaps TRBD1 (5 bases). Trimming took 4 bases from V and 6 from J, leaving 17 bases between them. The CDR3 length is 15 residues. Germline CDR1 is SGDLS and CDR2 is YYNGEE. The CDR3 DNA sequence: TGTGCCAGCAGCCTTACCGTAGGGGCAGGTCAGCCCCAGCATTTT. Amino acid sequence: CASSLTVGAGQPQHF.

The chain uses TRBV29-1 and TRBJ1-4; a weak D match, TRBD1 (6 bases). The V gene lost 1 base and the J gene lost 5 bases, with 26 bases spanning the gap. There are 19 residues in the CDR3. Germline V gene sequence: CDR1 SQVTM, CDR2 ANQGSEA. The CDR3: CSVEGGTADDRGGNEKLFF. The CDR3 DNA reads as TGCAGCGTTGAAGGGGGCACGGCCGACGATCGGGGGGGCAATGAAAAACTGTTTTTT.

The chain is built from TRBV29-1 and TRBJ2-3, with no clear D. Germline lookup yields CDR1 SQVTM and CDR2 ANQGSEA. The CDR3 is 11 amino acids. V dropped 3 bases and J dropped 14 bases, with 15 bases sitting between them. The CDR3 DNA reads TGCAGCGTTGAGATAACAGATCTTTCGTATTTT. This encodes CSVEITDLSYF.

The chain couples TRBV4-2 to TRBJ1-2; TRBD1 agrees at 7 bases. J lost 5 bases, V lost 1 base, and 7 bases had no gene match. The CDR3 extends over 15 amino acids. The germline CDR1 and CDR2 sequences are LGHNA and YNFKEQ. CDR3 sequence (DNA): TGTGCCAGCAGCCAAGTCGGACAGGAGGGTTATGGCTACACCTTC. Translated, it gives CASSQVGQEGYGYTF.

J is TRBJ1-3 and V is TRBV5-6; D ambiguous. V was pared by 2 bases and J by 1 base, with 7 bases between. Per the germline V gene, CDR1 is SGHDT and CDR2 is YYEEEE. This CDR3 is 14 amino acids long. CDR3: CASSLSRSGNTIYF. The CDR3 region has the DNA TGTGCCAGCAGCTTAAGTCGGTCTGGAAACACCATATATTTT.

The chain links TRBV6-4 to TRBJ2-2; 8 bases map to TRBD1. V shed 2 bases and J 7 bases; nucleotides not matched to a gene: 6. Germline V gene sequence: CDR1 MRHNA, CDR2 SNTAGT. CDR3 size: 15 residues. CDR3: CASSDGQGFIGELFF. The CDR3 nucleotides are TGTGCCAGCAGTGACGGACAGGGTTTTATCGGGGAGCTGTTTTTT.

The V call is TRBV18, the J call TRBJ2-7; 8 nucleotides match TRBD2. The CDR3 has 14 amino acids. V shed 3 bases and J 3 bases; nucleotides not matched to a gene: 4. The V gene's germline CDR1 is KGHSH and CDR2 LQKENI. The CDR3 region has the DNA TGTGCCAGCTCACCCCCGGGACTAGTCTACGAGCAGTACTTC. It codes for CASSPPGLVYEQYF.

V is TRBV11-2 and J is TRBJ1-3; 8 nucleotides line up with TRBD1. Germline CDR1 and CDR2: SGHAT and FQNNGV. This CDR3 spans 14 amino acids. V shed 5 bases and J 2 bases; nucleotides not matched to a gene: 2. CDR3 region: CASSPDRAGNTIYF. Written as DNA, the CDR3 is TGTGCCAGCAGCCCGGACAGGGCTGGAAACACCATATATTTT. The full variable domain, rest sourced from reference TRBV11-2 and TRBJ1-3, is EAGVAQSPRYKIIEKRQSVAFWCNPISGHATLYWYQQILGQGPKLLIQFQNNGVVDDSQLPKDRFSAERLKGVDSTLKIQPAKLEDSAVYLCASSPDRAGNTIYFGEGSWLTVV.

This clone was counted once. The same CDR3 can be traced to other DNA sequences in this sample. The genes are TRBV9 and TRBJ1-1; D may be TRBD1 (6 bases). Per the germline V gene, CDR1 is SGDLS and CDR2 is YYNGEE. Trimming pared 0 bases from V and 1 base from J, leaving 7 bases between. The CDR3 is 14 residues long. In DNA form, the CDR3 reads TGTGCCAGCAGCGTAGACAGGGCGAACACTGAAGCTTTCTTT. Translated, it gives CASSVDRANTEAFF.

V gene TRBV6-1 combines with J gene TRBJ2-7; 11 bases are shared with TRBD2. In germline, CDR1 is MNHNS, CDR2 SASEGT. J lost 6 bases, V lost 8 bases, and 3 bases had no gene match. This CDR3 has 12 residues. The CDR3 DNA reads TGTGCCAGCCGAACTAGCGGGAGCGAGCAGTACTTC. This translates into CASRTSGSEQYF.

The V and J genes are TRBV2 and TRBJ2-7; tentative D call: TRBD1 (6 bases). This CDR3 is built from 14 residues. CDR1 is SNHLY, CDR2 FYNNEI, per germline. Trimming took off 4 bases at V and 2 bases at J, with 12 bases between the two ends. The CDR3 sequence: CASSVRDTAYEQYF. In DNA, the CDR3 is TGTGCCAGCAGTGTCCGGGACACGGCCTACGAGCAGTACTTC.

The V gene is TRBV7-2, the J gene TRBJ2-3, with TRBD1 as a possible D gene (5 bases). With 3 bases removed from V and 3 bases from J, the gap between germline ends came to 10 bases. CDR3 length: 14 residues. From germline, CDR1 is SGHTA and CDR2 FQGNSA. This CDR3 reads CASSLGRETDTQYF. Written as DNA, the CDR3 is TGTGCCAGCAGCTTGGGCAGGGAAACAGATACGCAGTATTTT.

The gene calls are TRBV19 and TRBJ2-7, with D maybe TRBD1 (6 bases). Germline-derived CDR1 and CDR2 are LNHDA and SQIVND (reference sequence). The CDR3 is 13 amino acids. V lost 6 bases and J 7 bases, leaving 16 bases between the germline ends. In DNA, the CDR3 is TGTGCCAGTAGCAAGGGGGACATGGGGGAGCAGTACTTC. Translating it yields CASSKGDMGEQYF.

The J gene is TRBJ2-1, the V gene TRBV29-1, with 13 bases fitting TRBD2. The CDR3 consists of 15 residues. Germline V gene sequence: CDR1 SQVTM, CDR2 ANQGSEA. Trimming removed 1 base from V and 8 bases from J; junction bases left unmatched: 5. DNA for the CDR3: TGCAGCGTTGAAGGCGGACTAGCGGGAGACGATGAGCAGTTCTTC. It translates to CSVEGGLAGDDEQFF.

The CDR3 spells CAISESEGYGYTF. The CDR3 DNA reads TGTGCCATCAGTGAGTCGGAGGGTTATGGCTACACCTTC. The chain links TRBV10-3 to TRBJ1-2; D remains ambiguous. The V and J ends lost 0 bases and 5 bases respectively, with 7 bases between them. The germline CDR1 and CDR2 sequences are ENHRY and SYGVKD. The CDR3 covers 13 residues.

This CDR3 is CASSTQTGIGNEQYF. The CDR3 DNA is TGTGCCAGTAGTACCCAGACAGGGATCGGGAACGAGCAGTACTTC. The chain joins TRBV19 to TRBJ2-7, with 7 bases fitting TRBD1. CDR3 length equals 15 residues. Germline V gene sequence: CDR1 LNHDA, CDR2 SQIVND (reference sequence). The V gene end was trimmed by 4 bases and the J gene end by 5 bases; junction bases not matched to a gene: 11.

V and J are TRBV10-3 and TRBJ2-3, with 7 bases fitting TRBD2. The CDR3 has 14 amino acids. Unmatched junction bases numbered 3, after V lost 6 bases and J lost 0 bases. Germline assignment: CDR1 ENHRY and CDR2 SYGVKD. CDR3 loop: CAISLADSTDTQYF. The CDR3 DNA follows: TGTGCCATCAGCCTAGCGGACAGCACAGATACGCAGTATTTT.